The entry that follows covers one T cell receptor beta chain sequence. Antigen unknown. The sample originates from a study of OX40 agonist ivuxolimab in advanced cancers. Study results and limitations: CD8+ T cells showed, on average, more clonal expansion than CD4+ cells.

Assay used: immunoSEQ multiplex PCR; TCRdb lists only in-frame clones, some missing. The top ten hold less than 8% of the sample, which has fewer than 100,000 clones, roughly 84% seen once. Germline loops: CDR1 SGHAT, CDR2 FQNNGV. The CDR3 is 13 residues long. V was clipped by 0 bases and J by 7 bases, with 9 bases between them. The chain has TRBV11-2 and TRBJ1-2; D call uncertain. This sequence was found in an adult with an advanced solid tumor such as melanoma, head and neck, liver or kidney cancer. Specimen: CD4+ or CD8+ T cells sorted from blood, collected in a trial of the OX40 agonist ivuxolimab. The CDR3 sequence: CASSLDTLVGYTF. The DNA for the CDR3 is TGTGCCAGCAGCTTAGATACCTTGGTTGGCTACACCTTC.